This TCR beta chain originates from a study of OX40 agonist ivuxolimab in advanced cancers. Study-level background: Each dose-escalation patient presented with hepatocellular carcinoma, melanoma, renal cell or head and neck cancer.

Sequencing used immunoSEQ multiplex PCR; TCRdb keeps in-frame clones, though not all of them. The repertoire holds around 45,000 clones, with around 86% as singletons. Concerning this clone itself: Its antigen is not known.

CDR1 and CDR2 (germline): LNHNV, YYDKDF (reference sequence). The CDR3 has 14 residues. Between the trimmed V and J ends, which lost 3 bases and 6 bases, there was a span of 12 bases. Broader study findings: At 0.1 to 3.0 mg/kg, CD4+ and CD8+ blood T cells expanded clonally by week 6.

The sequencing here drew on CD4+ or CD8+ T cells sorted from blood, taken in a trial of the OX40 agonist ivuxolimab. The source of this sequence is an adult with an advanced solid tumor such as melanoma, head and neck, liver or kidney cancer. This sequence joins TRBV15 and TRBJ1-5; D is perhaps TRBD1 (5 bases). This CDR3 reads CATSSAFGGQPQHF. CDR3 bases: TGTGCCACCAGCAGTGCCTTTGGGGGTCAGCCCCAGCATTTT.